Each of the 16 T cell receptor beta chains below was sequenced from the same sample in a study of neurological immune-mediated disorders. TCRdb re-called the 5' RACE reads through MiXCR, storing one row per CDR3 protein. Of 90,000 to 150,000 distinct CDR3 sequences in the sample, roughly 3.2% were seen once. Sequenced: PBMCs. The receptors stem from a woman aged 25 to 45 with multiple sclerosis.

In its sample, this clonotype was seen many times. CDR3 amino acids: CAISTVLYEQYF. The CDR3 region has the DNA TGTGCCATCTCGACAGTCCTCTACGAGCAGTACTTC. The V call is TRBV10-3, the J call TRBJ2-7; the D gene is possibly TRBD1 (5 bases). This CDR3 has 12 residues. The V gene's germline CDR1 is ENHRY and CDR2 SYGVKD. The ends were cut back, 8 bases at V and 3 bases at J, with 11 bases in the middle.

In this sample, this clonotype turned up a few times. The V call is TRBV29-1, the J call TRBJ2-7; 7 nucleotides match TRBD2. Trimming at V came to 6 bases and at J to 6 bases, leaving 2 bases not matched to a gene. From germline, CDR1 is SQVTM and CDR2 ANQGSEA. The length of the CDR3 is 10 residues. Written as DNA, the CDR3 is TGCAGCGTGGGGGGGAGCGAGCAGTACTTC. This translates into CSVGGSEQYF.

The sample holds many counts of this clonotype. The V gene is TRBV5-1, the J gene TRBJ2-1; 10 positions match TRBD2. J was trimmed by 2 bases and V by 2 bases; bases with no gene match: 13. In germline, CDR1 is SGHRS, CDR2 YFSETQ. The CDR3 length is 19 residues. The CDR3 bases are TGCGCCAGCAGCTTAGGGACTAGCGTTCGAGCTTGGGCCTACAATGAGCAGTTCTTC. It encodes CASSLGTSVRAWAYNEQFF.

About this clonotype: A read error is possible here, since a much larger clone lies one base away. The DNA of the CDR3 is TGCAGCGTTATGTTTAACACTGAAGCTTTCTTT. Its protein is CSVMFNTEAFF. This rearrangement joins TRBV29-1 to TRBJ1-1; D not resolved. From germline, CDR1 is SQVTM and CDR2 ANQGSEA. CDR3 length equals 11 residues. Trimming removed 5 bases at V and 2 bases at J, with 6 bases between.

This clonotype was recorded many times. The chain joins TRBV4-3 to TRBJ2-7; TRBD2 is a possible D gene (6 bases). Per the germline V gene, CDR1 is LGHNA and CDR2 is YSLEER. Trimming shortened V by 0 bases and J by 3 bases, and 21 bases separated the two germline ends. This CDR3 comprises 18 residues. The CDR3 here is CASSQEVPQLASYYEQYF. The CDR3 nucleotides read TGCGCCAGCAGCCAAGAAGTCCCACAGCTAGCGTCCTACTACGAGCAGTACTTC.

The sample holds many counts of this clonotype. The CDR3 spells CASTPSDRSYEQYF. The CDR3 nucleotides read TGTGCCAGTACCCCCTCGGACAGGTCCTACGAGCAGTACTTC. The genes are TRBV19 and TRBJ2-7; 7 nucleotides agree with TRBD1. The V and J ends lost 7 bases and 1 base, in that order; junction bases with no gene match: 7. CDR3 length: 14 residues. Germline V gene sequence: CDR1 LNHDA, CDR2 SQIVND (reference sequence).

This clonotype was recorded many times. This sequence joins TRBV20-1 and TRBJ1-2; TRBD1 agrees at 7 bases. The CDR3 runs to 15 residues. Per germline, CDR1 DFQATT and CDR2 SNEGSKA (reference sequence). V shed 6 bases, J shed 0 bases, and the junction held 10 bases outside the gene matches. As DNA, the CDR3 is TGCAGTGCAGTGTCGGGACAGTTAGCTAACTATGGCTACACCTTC. Protein sequence: CSAVSGQLANYGYTF.

This clonotype was counted only a few times. A clone one base away is much larger, so this may be a read error. This chain joins TRBV27 and TRBJ2-4; no definite D call. The CDR3 covers 13 residues. Germline V gene sequence: CDR1 MNHEY, CDR2 SMNVEV (reference sequence). The CDR3 loop is CASKTLFEKIQYF. In DNA form, the CDR3 reads TGTGCCAGCAAGACCCTGTTCGAAAAAATTCAGTACTTC.

This clonotype was observed at least ten times. The rearrangement joins TRBV10-3 to TRBJ1-3; perhaps TRBD1 as D (5 bases). Trimming cost V 0 bases and J 1 base, with 10 bases left between them. Germline CDR1 is ENHRY and CDR2 is SYGVKD. The CDR3 covers 16 residues. In DNA, the CDR3 is TGTGCCATCAGTGAGTCGGGACTTCCATCTGGAAACACCATATATTTT. It is translated as CAISESGLPSGNTIYF.

This clonotype was detected many times. The chain recombines TRBV29-1 with TRBJ1-4; D perhaps matches TRBD1 (6 bases). The CDR3 sequence is 15 residues long. Germline V gives CDR1 SQVTM, CDR2 ANQGSEA. The germline V and J ends were trimmed by 7 bases and 3 bases, with 18 bases remaining between them. CDR3 DNA sequence: TGCAGCGGCAACGTGGGGGGACAAGCTAATGAAAAACTGTTTTTT. Its translation: CSGNVGGQANEKLFF.

The chain carries TRBV6-5 and TRBJ1-1, with 7 bases lining up with TRBD1. Germline values: CDR1 MNHEY, CDR2 SVGAGI. The CDR3 runs 14 residues. V lost 6 bases to trimming and J lost 1 base; unmatched junction nucleotides: 5. CDR3 residues: CASSRTGENTEAFF. As DNA, the CDR3 is TGTGCCAGCAGCAGAACAGGGGAGAACACTGAAGCTTTCTTT.

This clonotype showed up many times. The V call is TRBV12-3 or TRBV12-4, the J call TRBJ2-7; 9 bases match TRBD1. J was trimmed by 9 bases and V by 4 bases; bases with no gene match: 7. There are 13 residues in the CDR3. CDR3 coding DNA: TGTGCCAGCAGTTCCACGGACAGGGGAAGGCAGTACTTC. Its protein is CASSSTDRGRQYF.

Many counts were recorded for this clonotype. The J gene is TRBJ1-1, the V gene TRBV7-2; 8 nucleotides match TRBD1. The germline gives CDR1 SGHTA, CDR2 FQGNSA. The CDR3 runs to 15 residues. Germline trimming cut 5 bases from V and 2 bases from J; bases unmatched to any gene: 7. The CDR3 bases are TGTGCCAGCAGCCCAGCAGGGGGCGGTAACACTGAAGCTTTCTTT. Protein sequence: CASSPAGGGNTEAFF.

This clonotype was seen repeatedly, ten times or more. This rearrangement joins TRBV7-9 to TRBJ2-3, with TRBD1 matching 7 bases. The length of the CDR3 is 13 residues. The germline V gene has CDR1 SEHNR and CDR2 FQNEAQ (reference sequence). V shed 4 bases, J shed 5 bases, and the junction held 3 bases outside the gene matches. The CDR3 region is CASSSQGRDTQYF. The CDR3 region has the DNA TGTGCCAGCAGCTCACAGGGGAGAGATACGCAGTATTTT.

This clonotype was observed many times. The gene calls are TRBV27 and TRBJ2-1, with D uncertain. Trimming removed 3 bases at V and 3 bases at J, with 6 bases between. The germline CDR1 and CDR2 sequences are MNHEY and SMNVEV (reference sequence). This CDR3 region has 13 residues. The CDR3 nucleotides read TGTGCCAGCAGTTTTGAACTCTACAATGAGCAGTTCTTC. Its translation: CASSFELYNEQFF.

This clonotype was seen many times. The chain links TRBV5-6 to TRBJ2-5; 7 nucleotides agree with TRBD2. V shed 0 bases, J shed 7 bases, and the junction held 6 bases outside the gene matches. From germline, CDR1 is SGHDT and CDR2 YYEEEE. The CDR3 loop spans 14 amino acids. CDR3 protein: CASSLGRGTLTQYF. CDR3 sequence (DNA): TGTGCCAGCAGCTTGGGGCGGGGGACCCTGACCCAGTACTTC.